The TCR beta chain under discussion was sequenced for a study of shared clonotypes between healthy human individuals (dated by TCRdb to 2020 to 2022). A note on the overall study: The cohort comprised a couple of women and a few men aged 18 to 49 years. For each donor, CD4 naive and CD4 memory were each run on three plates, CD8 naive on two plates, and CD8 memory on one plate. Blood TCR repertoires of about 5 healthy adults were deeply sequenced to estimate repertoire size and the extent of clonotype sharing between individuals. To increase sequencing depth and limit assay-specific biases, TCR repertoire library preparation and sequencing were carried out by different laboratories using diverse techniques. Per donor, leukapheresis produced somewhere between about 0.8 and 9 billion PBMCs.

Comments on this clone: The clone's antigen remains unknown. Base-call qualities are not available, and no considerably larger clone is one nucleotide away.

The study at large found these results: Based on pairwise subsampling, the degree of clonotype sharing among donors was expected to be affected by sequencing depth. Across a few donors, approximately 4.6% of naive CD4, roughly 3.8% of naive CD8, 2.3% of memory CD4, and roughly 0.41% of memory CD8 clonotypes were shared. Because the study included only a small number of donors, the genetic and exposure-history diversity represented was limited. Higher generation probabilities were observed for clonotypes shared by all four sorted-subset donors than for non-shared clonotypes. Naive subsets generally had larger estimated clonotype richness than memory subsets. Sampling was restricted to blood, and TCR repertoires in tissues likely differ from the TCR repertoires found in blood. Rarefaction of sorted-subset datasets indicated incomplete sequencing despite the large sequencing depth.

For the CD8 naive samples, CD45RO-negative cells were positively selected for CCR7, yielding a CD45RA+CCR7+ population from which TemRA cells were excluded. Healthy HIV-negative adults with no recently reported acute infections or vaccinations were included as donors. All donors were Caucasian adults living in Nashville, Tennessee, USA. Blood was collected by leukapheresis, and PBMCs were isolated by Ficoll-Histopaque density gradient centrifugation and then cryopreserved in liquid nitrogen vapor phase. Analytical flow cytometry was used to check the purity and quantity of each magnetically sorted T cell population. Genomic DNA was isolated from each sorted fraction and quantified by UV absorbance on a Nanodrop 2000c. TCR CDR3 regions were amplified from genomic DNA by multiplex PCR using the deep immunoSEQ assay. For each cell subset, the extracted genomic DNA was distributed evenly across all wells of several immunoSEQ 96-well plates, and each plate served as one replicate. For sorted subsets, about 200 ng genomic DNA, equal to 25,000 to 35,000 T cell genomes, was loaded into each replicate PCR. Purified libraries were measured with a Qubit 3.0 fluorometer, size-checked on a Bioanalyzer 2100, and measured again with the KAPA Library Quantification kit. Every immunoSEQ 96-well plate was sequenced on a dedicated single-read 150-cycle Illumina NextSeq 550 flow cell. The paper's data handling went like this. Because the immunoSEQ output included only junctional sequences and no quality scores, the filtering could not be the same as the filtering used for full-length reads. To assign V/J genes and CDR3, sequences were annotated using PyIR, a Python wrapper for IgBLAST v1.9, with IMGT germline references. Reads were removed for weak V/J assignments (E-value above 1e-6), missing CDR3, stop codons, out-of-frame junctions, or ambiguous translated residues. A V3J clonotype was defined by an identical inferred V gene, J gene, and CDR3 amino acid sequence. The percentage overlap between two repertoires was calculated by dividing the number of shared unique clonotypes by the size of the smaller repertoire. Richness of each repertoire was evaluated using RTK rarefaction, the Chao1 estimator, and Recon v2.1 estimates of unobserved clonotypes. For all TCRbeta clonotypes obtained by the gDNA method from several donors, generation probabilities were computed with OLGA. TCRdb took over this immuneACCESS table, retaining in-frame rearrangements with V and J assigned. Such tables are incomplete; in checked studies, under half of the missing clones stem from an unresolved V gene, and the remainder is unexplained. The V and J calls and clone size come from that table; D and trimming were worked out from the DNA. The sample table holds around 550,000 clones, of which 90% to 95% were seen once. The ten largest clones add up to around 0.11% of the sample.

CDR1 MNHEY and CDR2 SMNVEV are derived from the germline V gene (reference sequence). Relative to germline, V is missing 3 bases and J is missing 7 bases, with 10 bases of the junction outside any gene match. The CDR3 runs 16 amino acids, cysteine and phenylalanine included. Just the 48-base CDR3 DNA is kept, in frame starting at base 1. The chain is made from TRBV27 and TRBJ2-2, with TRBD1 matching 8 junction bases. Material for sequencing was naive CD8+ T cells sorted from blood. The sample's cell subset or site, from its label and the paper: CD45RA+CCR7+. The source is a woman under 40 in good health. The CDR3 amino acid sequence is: CASSFLVQGAGGELFF. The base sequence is TGTGCCAGCAGTTTTTTGGTCCAGGGGGCGGGCGGGGAGCTGTTTTTT.